The 9 T cell receptor beta chains reported below all come from one sample, sequenced in a study of response to subunit inactivated influenza vaccine. One entry per CDR3 protein, called by TCRdb with MiXCR from the RT-PCR reads. The table records around 250,000 distinct CDR3 sequences, more than 10% of them present only once. The sequences come from non-naive T cells sorted from PBMCs, collected 14 days before vaccination. These receptors all stem from a man between 50 and 59 years old who received an inactivated influenza vaccine.

This rearrangement joins TRBV4-2 to TRBJ2-7; unclear D gene. V gave up 2 bases and J gave up 3 bases, with 11 bases separating them. Germline V gene data show CDR1 as LGHNA and CDR2 as YNFKEQ. The CDR3 contains 14 residues. The CDR3: CASSQPILGYEQYF. The CDR3, as DNA: TGTGCCAGCAGCCAACCTATTTTGGGCTACGAGCAGTACTTC.

The chain is built from TRBV27 and TRBJ2-3; D unresolved. CDR3 length equals 14 residues. Germline CDR1 is MNHEY and CDR2 is SMNVEV (reference sequence). Deletions cut 3 bases from V and 0 bases from J, with 7 bases between. CDR3 sequence (DNA): TGTGCCAGCAGTTTTTCGGAAAGCACAGATACGCAGTATTTT. Its translation: CASSFSESTDTQYF.

This clonotype has more than one count but fewer than ten. This chain's CDR3 is CASAWSYEQYF. CDR3 in DNA: TGTGCCAGCGCCTGGAGCTACGAGCAGTACTTC. The chain joins TRBV2 to TRBJ2-7; D ambiguous. CDR1 SNHLY and CDR2 FYNNEI come from the germline V gene. The CDR3 length is 11 residues. V was shortened by 8 bases and J by 3 bases, with 8 bases between the two germline ends.

This clonotype came up a few times. The V and J genes are TRBV7-9 and TRBJ2-3; TRBD2 might be the D (5 bases). The length of the CDR3 is 17 residues. Germline V gene sequence: CDR1 SEHNR, CDR2 FQNEAQ (reference sequence). Between the trimmed V and J ends, which lost 4 bases and 6 bases, there was a span of 23 bases. The CDR3, as DNA: TGTGCCAGCAGCTCTTATTTTGCATCGGGGTTCGGCGATACGCAGTATTTT. Its translation is CASSSYFASGFGDTQYF.

This clonotype was observed a handful of times. The chain employs TRBV28 and TRBJ2-3, with D uncertain. Trimming removed 6 bases at V and 2 bases at J, with 18 bases between. The CDR3 is 16 amino acids. The germline V gene encodes CDR1 MDHEN and CDR2 SYDVKM. The CDR3 reads CASRGIYSPSTDTQYF. CDR3 coding DNA: TGTGCCAGCAGGGGGATATACTCACCGTCCACAGATACGCAGTATTTT. The full variable domain, completed using reference TRBV28 and TRBJ2-3, is DVKVTQSSRYLVKRTGEKVFLECVQDMDHENMFWYRQDPGLGLRLIYFSYDVKMKEKGDIPEGYSVSREKKERFSLILESASTNQTSMYLCASRGIYSPSTDTQYFGPGTRLTVL.

This clonotype was detected only a few times. V usage is TRBV5-5 and J usage is TRBJ1-6; D remains unclear. The CDR3 has 16 residues. With 2 bases removed from V and 0 bases from J, the gap between germline ends came to 9 bases. Germline CDR1 is SGHKS and CDR2 is YYEKEE (reference sequence). The CDR3 loop reads CASSLGQYSYNSPLHF. CDR3 DNA sequence: TGTGCCAGCAGCTTAGGGCAGTACTCCTATAATTCACCCCTCCACTTT.

This clonotype was detected only a few times. V and J are TRBV30 and TRBJ2-3, with D perhaps matching TRBD1 (6 bases). The CDR3 consists of 15 residues. Trimming took off 0 bases at V and 4 bases at J, with 14 bases between the two ends. Germline loops: CDR1 GTSNPN, CDR2 SVGIG (reference sequence). The DNA for the CDR3 is TGTGCCTGGAGTGTTGGAGACAGGCGGGCAGATACGCAGTATTTT. Translated, it gives CAWSVGDRRADTQYF.

This clonotype was seen more than once but under ten times. The V and J genes are TRBV29-1 and TRBJ2-5; TRBD1 is a possible D gene (5 bases). V was trimmed by 4 bases and J by 4 bases, leaving 13 bases between them. CDR3 size: 13 residues. Germline V gene data show CDR1 as SQVTM and CDR2 as ANQGSEA. The DNA of the CDR3 is TGCAGCGTTGGTTTCCAGGGTGTAGAGACCCAGTACTTC. Translating it yields CSVGFQGVETQYF. The entire variable domain, with the rest obtained from reference TRBV29-1 and TRBJ2-5, is as follows: SAVISQKPSRDICQRGTSLTIQCQVDSQVTMMFWYRQQPGQSLTLIATANQGSEATYESGFVIDKFPISRPNLTFSTLTVSNMSPEDSSIYLCSVGFQGVETQYFGPGTRLLVL.

This chain connects TRBV7-9 to TRBJ2-1; 13 nucleotides align to TRBD2. From germline, CDR1 is SEHNR and CDR2 FQNEAQ (reference sequence). V trimming: 5 bases; J trimming: 2 bases; junction bases outside the gene matches: 3. CDR3 length equals 16 residues. CDR3 DNA sequence: TGTGCCAGCAGCCTGGGGACTAGCGGGGCCTACAATGAGCAGTTCTTC. Translation gives CASSLGTSGAYNEQFF.